The sequence of this T cell receptor (beta chain) was determined in a study of monozygotic twins with inflammatory bowel disease. The study, taken as a whole, reports: IBD patients shared fewer clonotypes with other individuals than healthy twins, especially patients with disease activity signs. Whereas healthy co-twins had higher TCRbeta diversity (inverse Simpson), IBD patients had lower diversity.

Germline CDR1 is SGHRS and CDR2 is YFSETQ. The CDR3 has 15 amino acids. The input for each TCR library was about 3.5 ug of total RNA. TCRdb re-analyzed the 5' RACE reads; it lists each CDR3 protein once, without DNA. The table for this sample gives about 440,000 distinct CDR3 sequences. To note about this clonotype: What it recognizes is unknown.

Material: blood. The chain uses TRBV5-1 and TRBJ1-5; TCRdb's assignment of TRBD1 cannot be checked, as there is no DNA. The receptor was isolated from a human donor with ulcerative colitis or Crohn's disease, or a healthy co-twin of an affected twin (not recorded which). The chain's CDR3 is CASSLEGIGNQPQHF.